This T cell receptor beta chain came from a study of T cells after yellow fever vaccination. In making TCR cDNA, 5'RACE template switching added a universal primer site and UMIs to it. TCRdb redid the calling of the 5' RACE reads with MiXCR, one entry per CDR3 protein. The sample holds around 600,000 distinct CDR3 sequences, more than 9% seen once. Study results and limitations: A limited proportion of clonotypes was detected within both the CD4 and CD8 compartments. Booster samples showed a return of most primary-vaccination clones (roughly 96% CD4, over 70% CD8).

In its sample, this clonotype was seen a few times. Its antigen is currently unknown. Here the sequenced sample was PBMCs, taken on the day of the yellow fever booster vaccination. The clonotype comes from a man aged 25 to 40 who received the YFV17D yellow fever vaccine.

The CDR3 loop is CASSWTKGLGTTDTQYF. The CDR3 DNA reads TGTGCCAGCAGCTGGACTAAGGGACTGGGGACCACAGATACGCAGTATTTT. The chain employs TRBV7-9 and TRBJ2-3, with D tentatively TRBD2 (6 bases). The CDR3 loop spans 17 amino acids. CDR1 and CDR2 (germline): SEHNR, FQNEAQ (reference sequence). The ends were cut back, 4 bases at V and 2 bases at J, with 19 bases in the middle.